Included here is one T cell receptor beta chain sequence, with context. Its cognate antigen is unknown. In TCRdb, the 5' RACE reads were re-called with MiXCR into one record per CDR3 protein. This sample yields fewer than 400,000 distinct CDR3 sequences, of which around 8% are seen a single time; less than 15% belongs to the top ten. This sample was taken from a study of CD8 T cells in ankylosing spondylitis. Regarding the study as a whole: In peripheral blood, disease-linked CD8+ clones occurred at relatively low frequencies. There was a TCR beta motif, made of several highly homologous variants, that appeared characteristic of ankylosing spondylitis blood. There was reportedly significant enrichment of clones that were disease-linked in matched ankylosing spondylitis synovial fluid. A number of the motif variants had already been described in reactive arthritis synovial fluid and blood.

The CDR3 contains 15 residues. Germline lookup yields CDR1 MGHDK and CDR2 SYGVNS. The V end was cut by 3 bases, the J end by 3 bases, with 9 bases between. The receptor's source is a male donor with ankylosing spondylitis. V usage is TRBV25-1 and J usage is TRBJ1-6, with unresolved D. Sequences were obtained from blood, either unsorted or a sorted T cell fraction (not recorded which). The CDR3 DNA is TGTGCCAGCAGTGACGAGGCGTACTATAATTCACCCCTCCACTTT. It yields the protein CASSDEAYYNSPLHF. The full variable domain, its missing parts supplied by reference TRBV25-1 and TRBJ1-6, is EADIYQTPRYLVIGTGKKITLECSQTMGHDKMYWYQQDPGMELHLIHYSYGVNSTEKGDLSSESTVSRIRTEHFPLTLESARPSHTSQYLCASSDEAYYNSPLHFGNGTRLTVT.